A single sample gave rise to the 26 T cell receptor beta chains below, sequenced in a study of spatial heterogeneity in lung cancer. The time point here: sample taken at primary tumor resection. In each case, whole RNA from tumor, nontumor lung or frozen PBMC was sequenced unsorted. TCRdb ran MiXCR on the 5' RACE reads and lists one entry per CDR3 protein. This sample has around 74,000 distinct CDR3 sequences; roughly 13% occur once, and the top ten carry approximately 7%. The specimen comprised PBMCs, sampled at surgery. The receptors here all came from a male donor with early-stage non-small cell lung cancer.

This chain uses TRBV7-9 with TRBJ2-7, with a weak D call TRBD1 (6 bases). This CDR3 is 13 amino acids long. V was trimmed by 8 bases and J by 6 bases, leaving 17 bases between them. The germline CDR1 and CDR2 sequences are SEHNR and FQNEAQ (reference sequence). Here the CDR3 DNA reads TGTGCCAGCGGGGGCCAGGGGCTGAGCGAGCAGTACTTC. It encodes CASGGQGLSEQYF.

The chain combines TRBV5-1 with TRBJ2-1, with 10 bases aligning to TRBD2. The length of the CDR3 is 15 residues. Looked up from germline, CDR1 is SGHRS and CDR2 is YFSETQ. V shed 0 bases, J shed 9 bases, and the junction held 6 bases outside the gene matches. The CDR3 loop reads CASSLASSGSAEQFF. The DNA of the CDR3 is TGCGCCAGCAGCTTGGCCTCTAGCGGGAGTGCTGAGCAGTTCTTC.

The chain has TRBV5-5 and TRBJ2-1; 9 bases agree with TRBD2. The CDR3 loop spans 15 amino acids. Germline V lookup: CDR1 SGHKS, CDR2 YYEKEE (reference sequence). The trim removed 0 bases at V and 9 bases at J, leaving 7 bases unmatched. In DNA, the CDR3 is TGTGCCAGCAGCTTGGGGCTAGCGGGAAATAGTGAGCAGTTCTTC. Its translation: CASSLGLAGNSEQFF.

This clonotype was seen repeatedly, ten times or more. CDR3 DNA: TGCGCCAGCAGCCCCGGGACAGAAACCTACGAGCAGTACTTC. This gives the protein CASSPGTETYEQYF. The chain is built from TRBV5-1 and TRBJ2-7, with 7 bases aligning to TRBD1. The germline gives CDR1 SGHRS, CDR2 YFSETQ. The CDR3 sequence is 14 residues long. With V trimmed by 4 bases and J by 2 bases, 6 bases remained unmatched.

This clonotype was recorded many times. The chain has TRBV12-3 or TRBV12-4 and TRBJ2-2; no clear D gene. V was pared by 3 bases and J by 1 base, with 9 bases between. This CDR3 has 15 amino acids. The CDR3 coding sequence is TGTGCCAGCAGTTTTTATGCCGGGAACACCGGGGAGCTGTTTTTT. Translation: CASSFYAGNTGELFF.

This clonotype occurred many times. This rearrangement joins TRBV7-2 to TRBJ2-1, with D tentatively TRBD2 (6 bases). Trimming pared 5 bases from V and 0 bases from J, leaving 17 bases between. Looked up from germline, CDR1 is SGHTA and CDR2 is FQGNSA. The CDR3 has 17 amino acids. CDR3 sequence (DNA): TGTGCCAGCAGCGTTACGATTAGCGGCACCTCCTACAATGAGCAGTTCTTC. As protein: CASSVTISGTSYNEQFF.

The sample holds a few counts of this clonotype. This sequence joins TRBV6-5 and TRBJ2-7, with a possible D match to TRBD2 (5 bases). This CDR3 spans 17 amino acids. The V gene lost 4 bases and the J gene lost 0 bases, with 19 bases spanning the gap. CDR1 is MNHEY and CDR2 is SVGAGI in the germline V gene. CDR3: CASSSQLLRGYSYEQYF. DNA for the CDR3: TGTGCCAGCAGTTCGCAACTCCTCCGGGGATACTCCTACGAGCAGTACTTC.

In this sample, this clonotype turned up a few times. The rearrangement uses TRBV5-1 and TRBJ1-6; D is unclear. This CDR3 is 16 amino acids long. Germline CDR1 is SGHRS and CDR2 is YFSETQ. The germline V and J ends were trimmed by 4 bases and 7 bases, with 18 bases remaining between them. CDR3 loop: CASSQNGVVLNSPLHF. CDR3 bases: TGCGCCAGCAGCCAAAACGGGGTCGTACTGAATTCACCCCTCCACTTT.

The chain links TRBV12-3 or TRBV12-4 to TRBJ2-3; 7 bases are shared with TRBD2. Trimming at V came to 8 bases and at J to 4 bases, leaving 12 bases not matched to a gene. The CDR3 contains 15 residues. The CDR3 sequence: CASGPGGGRADTQYF. CDR3 nucleotide sequence: TGTGCCAGCGGCCCGGGGGGAGGGCGTGCAGATACGCAGTATTTT.

The chain is built from TRBV4-2 and TRBJ2-1; 8 bases align to TRBD2. The CDR3 covers 15 residues. The germline CDR1 and CDR2 sequences are LGHNA and YNFKEQ. The trim removed 4 bases at V and 10 bases at J, leaving 12 bases unmatched. This CDR3 is CASSLTSVEISEQFF. DNA of the CDR3: TGTGCCAGCAGCCTGACTAGCGTTGAGATCAGCGAGCAGTTCTTC.

A few counts support this clonotype. The chain employs TRBV2 and TRBJ1-5, with D perhaps matching TRBD1 (6 bases). The CDR3 spans 15 residues. Germline V gene lookup returns CDR1 SNHLY and CDR2 FYNNEI. With 3 bases removed from V and 7 bases from J, the gap between germline ends came to 16 bases. CDR3 coding DNA: TGTGCCAGCAGTGAGGAGACAGGACTCTACCAGCCCCAGCATTTT. It specifies CASSEETGLYQPQHF.

This clonotype was seen only a few times. V and J are TRBV6-6 and TRBJ2-5, with 9 bases aligning to TRBD2. V shed 5 bases, J shed 5 bases, and the junction held 6 bases outside the gene matches. There are 14 residues in the CDR3. CDR1 MNHNY and CDR2 SVGAGI come from the germline V gene (reference sequence). CDR3 in amino acids: CASSLAGMSETQYF. CDR3 coding DNA: TGTGCCAGCAGTCTAGCGGGGATGAGTGAGACCCAGTACTTC.

The sample holds many counts of this clonotype. The V call is TRBV29-1, the J call TRBJ1-2; D might be TRBD1 (5 bases). The CDR3 is 13 amino acids. Trimming stripped 7 bases from V and 3 bases from J, with 15 bases between. The germline V gene has CDR1 SQVTM and CDR2 ANQGSEA. The CDR3 protein is CSDDQGMDYGYTF. Written as DNA, the CDR3 is TGCAGCGACGACCAGGGCATGGACTATGGCTACACCTTC.

This chain connects TRBV12-3 or TRBV12-4 to TRBJ1-1; TRBD1 aligns across 8 bases. The CDR3 contains 15 residues. V was clipped by 7 bases and J by 5 bases; unmatched bases: 12. The CDR3 region has the DNA TGTGCCAGCAATTTCGCCCGCAGGGGGCAAACTGAAGCTTTCTTT. As protein: CASNFARRGQTEAFF.

In its sample, this clonotype was seen a few times. The J gene is TRBJ1-2, the V gene TRBV5-1; D gene unclear. Trimming took off 4 bases at V and 3 bases at J, with 10 bases between the two ends. Germline values: CDR1 SGHRS, CDR2 YFSETQ. The length of the CDR3 is 13 residues. For the CDR3, the DNA is TGCGCCAGCAGCCAACCAGACCACTATGGCTACACCTTC. This gives the protein CASSQPDHYGYTF.

The chain joins TRBV4-3 to TRBJ2-4, with D unresolved. CDR3 size: 14 residues. With 1 base removed from V and 2 bases from J, the gap between germline ends came to 6 bases. The germline V gene encodes CDR1 LGHNA and CDR2 YSLEER. CDR3: CASSQGVSKNIQYF. The CDR3 DNA reads as TGCGCCAGCAGCCAAGGTGTATCCAAAAACATTCAGTACTTC.

A few counts support this clonotype. The rearrangement joins TRBV21-1 to TRBJ2-2; the table names TRBD2, a call not compared with the DNA. TRBV21-1 corresponds to a pseudogene. The CDR3 is 18 amino acids. In DNA form, the CDR3 reads TGTGCCAGCAGCAAAGAAGGGAGGCTAGCGGGAGTGAACGGGGAGCTGTTTTTT. Residues: CASSKEGRLAGVNGELFF.

This clonotype was counted between two and nine times. The chain joins TRBV3-1 to TRBJ2-7; D is unresolved. This CDR3 region has 11 residues. V gave up 1 base and J gave up 5 bases, with 3 bases separating them. Germline lookup yields CDR1 LGHDT and CDR2 YNNKEL (reference sequence). This CDR3 reads CASSQVHEQYF. The CDR3 bases are TGTGCCAGCAGCCAAGTACACGAGCAGTACTTC.

The genes are TRBV18 and TRBJ2-7, with D perhaps assigned TRBD1 or TRBD2 (5 bases each). The CDR3 extends over 16 amino acids. Trimming removed 1 base from V and 2 bases from J, with 15 bases in between. CDR1 KGHSH and CDR2 LQKENI come from the germline V gene. CDR3 in amino acids: CASSPLEGTGTYEQYF. In DNA form, the CDR3 reads TGTGCCAGCTCACCACTCGAGGGGACGGGGACCTACGAGCAGTACTTC.

This sequence joins TRBV2 and TRBJ2-7, with a tentative D call TRBD2 (5 bases). CDR3 length: 14 residues. V gave up 2 bases and J gave up 3 bases, with 11 bases separating them. In germline, CDR1 is SNHLY, CDR2 FYNNEI. The CDR3 region is CASSEQRLGYEQYF. As DNA, the CDR3 is TGTGCCAGCAGTGAACAGCGGCTCGGCTACGAGCAGTACTTC.

The chain employs TRBV24-1 and TRBJ2-1; 7 bases line up with TRBD2. Germline CDR1 and CDR2: KGHDR and SFDVKD. The CDR3 extends over 18 amino acids. V dropped 4 bases and J dropped 0; count of bases not matched to a gene: 11. CDR3 loop: CATSDPATSASSYNEQFF. DNA for the CDR3: TGTGCCACCAGTGACCCCGCCACTAGCGCAAGCTCCTACAATGAGCAGTTCTTC.

The chain carries TRBV4-1 and TRBJ2-3, with 11 bases fitting TRBD2. J gave up 2 bases and V 5 bases, and 6 bases lay outside the gene matches. Germline assignment: CDR1 MGHRA and CDR2 YSYEKL. The length of the CDR3 is 16 residues. The CDR3 nucleotides read TGCGCCAGCAGCAACCGACTAGCGGGGACCACAGATACGCAGTATTTT. This sequence encodes CASSNRLAGTTDTQYF.

The sample holds a few counts of this clonotype. The chain links TRBV10-3 to TRBJ1-1; TRBD1 matches at 7 bases. The J segment lost 4 bases and the V segment lost 4 bases, leaving 3 bases of the junction unmatched. There are 13 residues in the CDR3. Germline V gene sequence: CDR1 ENHRY, CDR2 SYGVKD. The CDR3 region has the DNA TGTGCCATCAGTGGACAGGGAGTCACTGAAGCTTTCTTT. It specifies CAISGQGVTEAFF.

This clonotype was seen a few times. The V gene is TRBV6-5, the J gene TRBJ2-7; possible D gene TRBD1, 6 bases. The CDR3 totals 14 residues. The V gene's germline CDR1 is MNHEY and CDR2 SVGAGI. Trimming took 6 bases from V and 2 from J, leaving 14 bases between them. CDR3 sequence: CASSQREGAYEQYF. The CDR3 region has the DNA TGTGCCAGCAGCCAGCGAGAGGGGGCCTACGAGCAGTACTTC.

Details on this clonotype: This may arise from a read error, as a much more abundant clone is one base away. V and J are TRBV2 and TRBJ1-5, with a possible D match to TRBD1 (5 bases). The CDR3 has 16 amino acids. V was shortened by 6 bases and J by 1 base, with 16 bases between the two germline ends. Germline assignment: CDR1 SNHLY and CDR2 FYNNEI. DNA of the CDR3: TGTGCCAGCAGGGATACATGGGGCAAAAGCAATCAGCCCCAGCATTTT. Translated, it gives CASRDTWGKSNQPQHF.

As to this clonotype: This may arise from a read error, as a much more abundant clone is one base away. The chain employs TRBV7-9 and TRBJ1-4; D uncertain. This CDR3 has 16 amino acids. Germline CDR1 is SEHNR and CDR2 is FQNEAQ (reference sequence). The CDR3 region is CASSHTRLAANVKLFF. The CDR3, as DNA: TGTGCCAGCAGCCATACACGACTAGCAGCTAATGTAAAACTGTTTTTT.